Listed below are T cell receptor beta chains from one sample, sequenced in a study of memory CD4+ T cells and cytomegalovirus serostatus. The protocol was immunoSEQ multiplex PCR, while the TCRdb copy is restricted to in-frame clones and leaves out a portion. The sample includes about 92,000 clones, 80% of them seen just once. Sequencing was carried out using memory CD4+ T cells from blood. Receptors originate from an adult in good health and CMV-seropositive. CDR3s include the opening cysteine and the closing phenylalanine or tryptophan. The D gene is left open where the match is weak. The size entry is marked missing in some rows and otherwise reads once, few, many or a size class.

TRBJ1-5 NA TRBV4-1 16 NA TGCGCCAGCAGCCAGAGAGGACTCGACCCGTATCAGCCCCAGCATTTT CASSQRGLDPYQPQHF
TRBJ1-2 NA TRBV6-1 14 TRBD1 TGTGCCAGCAGTCCCGGGACAGGGATCGGTGGCTACACCTTC CASSPGTGIGGYTF
TRBJ1-1 NA TRBV5-1 15 NA TGCGCCAGCAGCCCGCACATGGGAGAGAACACTGAAGCTTTCTTT CASSPHMGENTEAFF
TRBJ2-3 NA TRBV7-9 12 NA TGTGCCAGCAGCTCCGAAGTGGATACGCAGTATTTT CASSSEVDTQYF
TRBJ2-1 NA TRBV5-1 15 NA TGCGCCAGCAGCCCAACCGGGACGAGACTTAATGAGCAGTTCTTC CASSPTGTRLNEQFF
TRBJ1-2 NA TRBV7-9 13 NA TGTGCCAGCAGCCGAGGACCTAACTATGGCTACACCTTC CASSRGPNYGYTF
TRBJ2-3 NA TRBV5-1 14 NA TGCGCCAGCAGCTTGGGTGGCTACACAGATACGCAGTATTTT CASSLGGYTDTQYF
TRBJ2-2 NA TRBV19 19 TRBD2 TGTGCCAGTCGGGGCGGGCGTCTAGCGGGACCCGCGAACACCGGGGAGCTGTTTTTT CASRGGRLAGPANTGELFF
TRBJ2-7 NA TRBV7-9 13 TRBD1 TGTGCCAGCAGACGGGACAGAAACTACGAGCAGTACTTC CASRRDRNYEQYF
TRBJ2-3 NA TRBV6-1 16 NA TGTGCCAGCAGTGAGAGAAGGACATCTAGCACAGATACGCAGTATTTT CASSERRTSSTDTQYF
TRBJ2-2 NA TRBV27 15 NA TGTGCCAGCAGACCCCCGCGAACGAACACCGGGGAGCTGTTTTTT CASRPPRTNTGELFF
TRBJ2-7 NA TRBV28 14 NA TGTGCCAGCAGTTTTGGGACCTCGAGGGGCGAGCAGTACTTC CASSFGTSRGEQYF
TRBJ2-4 NA TRBV28 14 TRBD1 TGTGCCAGCAGCTCACAGGGGGCTGCAAACATTCAGTACTTC CASSSQGAANIQYF
TRBJ1-1 NA TRBV27 15 NA TGTGCCAGCAGTTCCTTTGTGCTGGGGATCACTGAAGCTTTCTTT CASSSFVLGITEAFF
TRBJ1-1 NA TRBV7-2 13 NA TGTGCCAGCAGCTCAGGTCGGGTGACTGAAGCTTTCTTT CASSSGRVTEAFF
TRBJ2-5 NA TRBV15 15 NA TGTGCCACCAGTAAAGCCATCGCGGGGGCCAAGACCCAGTACTTC CATSKAIAGAKTQYF
TRBJ2-1 NA TRBV2 14 TRBD1 TGTGCCAGCCTGTCAGTGCAGGGGGCGAATGAGCAGTTCTTC CASLSVQGANEQFF
TRBJ2-3 NA TRBV6-5 12 NA TGTGCCAGCAGCGCTAGCACAGATACGCAGTATTTT CASSASTDTQYF
TRBJ2-7 NA TRBV7-2 13 NA TGTGCCAGCAGCTTATCAGGGACGGGCGAGCAGTACTTC CASSLSGTGEQYF
TRBJ2-5 NA TRBV19 12 NA TGTGCCAGTAGTATCGGCGGGGAGACCCAGTACTTC CASSIGGETQYF
TRBJ1-1 once TRBV5-6 16 TRBD1 TGTGCCAGCAGAACAGACAGGGGCGAACTGAACACTGAAGCTTTCTTT CASRTDRGELNTEAFF
TRBJ2-1 once TRBV2 16 TRBD2 TGTGCCAGCAGTGAAGATGCGGGAGAGTTGTACAATGAGCAGTTCTTC CASSEDAGELYNEQFF
TRBJ1-5 NA TRBV6-6 16 TRBD1 TGTGCCAGCAGCAAAACAGGGGGAGATAGCAATCAGCCCCAGCATTTT CASSKTGGDSNQPQHF
TRBJ2-3 NA TRBV18 15 NA TGTGCCAGCTCACCACCGCCCCCTCTCACAGATACGCAGTATTTT CASSPPPPLTDTQYF
TRBJ1-5 NA TRBV7-9 14 NA TGTGCCAGCAGCTTAGGGGGACCCAATCAGCCCCAGCATTTT CASSLGGPNQPQHF